This TCR beta chain is from a study of T cells in Graves' hyperthyroidism and ophthalmopathy. As for the study in general: Peripheral blood was secured at the point of initial diagnosis, before any treatment.

Graves' hyperthyroidism without ophthalmopathy progression within 18 months was termed stable. Diagnosing involved the use of clinical symptoms, serum thyroxine and TRAb, thyroid ultrasound and orbital computed tomography. PBMCs were sourced from roughly 10 ml fresh peripheral blood. Amplification of TCR beta CDR3 regions was performed using RNA transcripts as template. The HTBI set primed first-round TCR CDR3 RT-PCR. TCRdb re-analysed the multiplex PCR reads in MiXCR, keeping a single row per CDR3 protein. The table includes some 560,000 distinct CDR3 sequences, around 13% detected once. Sequenced sample: blood. This TCR came from a woman between 40 and 55 years old with Graves' hyperthyroidism.

CDR3 protein: CSVTDRGRTDTQYF. CDR3 bases: TGCAGCGTTACGGACAGGGGACGCACAGATACGCAGTATTTT. The rearrangement links TRBV29-1 to TRBJ2-3; 9 bases agree with TRBD1. Per the germline V gene, CDR1 is SQVTM and CDR2 is ANQGSEA. After removal of 5 bases from V and 1 base from J, the junction contained 4 bases not matched to a gene. The CDR3 is made up of 14 amino acids.